A single sample is the source of the 19 T cell receptor beta chains below, sequenced in a study of shared clonotypes between healthy human individuals. CD45RO-negative CD8 cells positively selected for CCR7 made up the naive population, which excluded terminally differentiated effector memory CD45RA+ cells. Repertoires were generated with immunoSEQ multiplex PCR, while TCRdb's copy carries only in-frame clones and drops some. The sample lists some 2 million clones, about 95% occurring once. The specimen was naive CD8+ T cells sorted from blood. The origin of the receptors is a man aged 18-30 years in good health.

The chain employs TRBV6-6 and TRBJ1-2; weak D call: TRBD1 (6 bases). CDR1 MNHNY and CDR2 SVGAGI come from the germline V gene (reference sequence). Deletions cut 9 bases from V and 4 bases from J, with 24 bases between. The CDR3 consists of 16 residues. CDR3 nucleotides: TGTGCCAGTTCGGACAGTTCAGCGCTCGTTATCTATGGCTACACCTTC. Translating it yields CASSDSSALVIYGYTF.

The rearrangement links TRBV29-1 to TRBJ1-5; no firm D call. Germline V gives CDR1 SQVTM, CDR2 ANQGSEA. The V gene lost 6 bases and the J gene lost 4 bases, with 10 bases spanning the gap. The CDR3 length is 12 residues. CDR3 amino acids: CSVATENQPQHF. Here the CDR3 DNA reads TGCAGCGTCGCGACGGAAAATCAGCCCCAGCATTTT.

This clone was seen only once. The V call is TRBV6-1, the J call TRBJ2-5, with D hard to call. Germline CDR1 and CDR2: MNHNS and SASEGT. Trimming shortened V by 5 bases and J by 5 bases, and 3 bases separated the two germline ends. This CDR3 contains 10 residues. The CDR3 nucleotides are TGTGCCAGCAGTTGGGAGACCCAGTACTTC. Translated: CASSWETQYF.

V and J are TRBV7-9 and TRBJ2-1; D remains unclear. Germline V gene lookup returns CDR1 SEHNR and CDR2 FQNEAQ (reference sequence). V lost 6 bases and J lost 10, with 13 bases in between. The CDR3 spans 12 residues. CDR3 nucleotide sequence: TGTGCCAGCAGTTATCGACGCGCGGAGCAGTTCTTC. Its translation is CASSYRRAEQFF. The full variable domain, rest sourced from reference TRBV7-9 and TRBJ2-1, is DTGVSQNPRHKITKRGQNVTFRCDPISEHNRLYWYRQTLGQGPEFLTYFQNEAQLEKSRLLSDRFSAERPKGSFSTLEIQRTEQGDSAMYLCASSYRRAEQFFGPGTRLTVL.

This chain links TRBV4-3 with TRBJ2-7; tentative D call: TRBD2 (5 bases). Germline V gene sequence: CDR1 LGHNA, CDR2 YSLEER. V gave up 1 base and J gave up 5 bases, with 21 bases separating them. The CDR3 is 17 amino acids. The CDR3 reads CASSQGAGPAEGNEQYF. In nucleotides, the CDR3 is TGCGCCAGCAGCCAAGGGGCCGGGCCTGCCGAGGGCAACGAGCAGTACTTC.

V and J are TRBV5-1 and TRBJ1-1; 9 bases are a match to TRBD1. Unmatched junction bases numbered 5, after V lost 6 bases and J lost 2 bases. This CDR3 is built from 14 residues. Germline assignment: CDR1 SGHRS and CDR2 YFSETQ. The CDR3 spells CASTRTGVNTEAFF. The CDR3 bases are TGCGCCAGCACCCGGACAGGGGTCAACACTGAAGCTTTCTTT.

This chain uses TRBV6-5 with TRBJ2-5; D is tentatively TRBD1 or TRBD2 (5 bases each). V lost 6 bases, J lost 1 base, and 15 bases lay in between. The CDR3 loop spans 15 amino acids. Germline loops: CDR1 MNHEY, CDR2 SVGAGI. CDR3 DNA: TGTGCCAGCAGCCTGGCCCCGGGGCTCCAAGAGACCCAGTACTTC. Protein: CASSLAPGLQETQYF.

As regards this clone: Other DNA sequences within the sample encode an identical CDR3. The chain links TRBV7-9 to TRBJ2-7; unclear D gene. V lost 3 bases and J 5 bases, leaving 5 bases between the germline ends. The CDR3 extends over 11 amino acids. Looked up from germline, CDR1 is SEHNR and CDR2 is FQNEAQ (reference sequence). In DNA, the CDR3 is TGTGCCAGCAGCTTGGGTGACGAGCAGTACTTC. This encodes CASSLGDEQYF.

V gene TRBV30 combines with J gene TRBJ2-5; TRBD2 is a possible D gene (5 bases). Trimming stripped 3 bases from V and 10 bases from J, with 15 bases between. Germline V lookup: CDR1 GTSNPN, CDR2 SVGIG (reference sequence). The CDR3 is 12 residues long. The CDR3 nucleotides are TGTGCCTGGAGCGATGAGGGTCTTCACCAGTACTTC. This gives the protein CAWSDEGLHQYF.

This chain links TRBV7-9 with TRBJ1-1; D unclear. V lost 2 bases and J 4 bases, leaving 20 bases between the germline ends. This CDR3 has 17 amino acids. The germline V gene has CDR1 SEHNR and CDR2 FQNEAQ (reference sequence). CDR3 DNA sequence: TGTGCCAGCAGCTTATCAATAATCCGGGAGGGTTTCACTGAAGCTTTCTTT. It translates to CASSLSIIREGFTEAFF.

This clone has only one observation. The chain employs TRBV21-1 and TRBJ1-5. TRBV21-1 is assigned pseudogene status. The CDR3 extends over 16 amino acids. The CDR3 nucleotides are TGTGCCAGCAGCAAAGAATGGGGTGGGCGGAGGCAGCCCCAGCATTTT. The encoded protein is CASSKEWGGRRQPQHF.

V gene TRBV7-9 combines with J gene TRBJ1-5; the D gene is possibly TRBD1 (6 bases). CDR1 is SEHNR and CDR2 is FQNEAQ in the germline V gene (reference sequence). The ends were cut back, 10 bases at V and 2 bases at J, with 21 bases in the middle. The CDR3 spans 16 residues. The CDR3 reads CATSPVEGEGNQPQHF. The CDR3 nucleotides read TGTGCCACTTCCCCTGTAGAGGGGGAAGGCAATCAGCCCCAGCATTTT.

This clone was seen a single time. The sample has other DNA sequences that encode this CDR3 too. The CDR3 nucleotides read TGCGCCAGCAGCTTGGAGCTAAGCACAGATACGCAGTATTTT. Amino acids: CASSLELSTDTQYF. This chain uses TRBV5-1 with TRBJ2-3; D uncertain. Trimming took 0 bases from V and 0 from J, leaving 5 bases between them. Germline CDR1 and CDR2: SGHRS and YFSETQ. The CDR3 is made up of 14 amino acids.

The chain has TRBV27 and TRBJ1-2; a weak D match, TRBD1 (5 bases). CDR3 length: 13 amino acids. Germline-derived CDR1 and CDR2 are MNHEY and SMNVEV (reference sequence). V was clipped by 3 bases and J by 4 bases, with 9 bases between them. For the CDR3, the DNA is TGTGCCAGCAGTTTTGTGGGGGGCTATGGCTACACCTTC. It translates to CASSFVGGYGYTF.

This chain uses TRBV6-1 with TRBJ2-7; 9 nucleotides align to TRBD2. Germline V CDR1 and CDR2: MNHNS, SASEGT. The J segment lost 3 bases and the V segment lost 2 bases, leaving 5 bases of the junction unmatched. This CDR3 comprises 15 residues. In DNA, the CDR3 is TGTGCCAGCAGTGAACTTAGCGGGAGACTCTACGAGCAGTACTTC. Encoded protein: CASSELSGRLYEQYF.

The chain has TRBV6-6 and TRBJ2-1; 9 nucleotides match TRBD1. The CDR3 is 13 residues long. V trimming: 4 bases; J trimming: 9 bases; junction bases outside the gene matches: 4. The V gene's germline CDR1 is MNHNY and CDR2 SVGAGI (reference sequence). CDR3 nucleotides: TGTGCCAGCAGTTGGGACAGGGTGATTGAGCAGTTCTTC. It codes for CASSWDRVIEQFF.

The rearrangement uses TRBV4-1 and TRBJ2-3; D is perhaps TRBD1 (5 bases). The ends were cut back, 0 bases at V and 4 bases at J, with 14 bases in the middle. The CDR3 is 16 amino acids. Germline V CDR1 and CDR2: MGHRA, YSYEKL. The CDR3 nucleotides are TGCGCCAGCAGCCAAGATCAGGGTGGTGAGTCAGATACGCAGTATTTT. Translated, it gives CASSQDQGGESDTQYF.

The chain is built from TRBV30 and TRBJ1-5; no definite D call. The CDR3 has 14 residues. With 0 bases removed from V and 9 bases from J, the gap between germline ends came to 15 bases. Germline-derived CDR1 and CDR2 are GTSNPN and SVGIG (reference sequence). CDR3 sequence (DNA): TGTGCCTGGAGTGTATCGGGGTATTTAGCGCCCCAGCATTTT. Translated, it gives CAWSVSGYLAPQHF.

On this clone itself: Other DNA sequences within the sample encode an identical CDR3. V usage is TRBV13 and J usage is TRBJ2-1; TRBD2 aligns across 9 bases. V shed 5 bases and J 4 bases; nucleotides not matched to a gene: 0. The CDR3 extends over 13 amino acids. Germline CDR1 is PRHDT and CDR2 is FYEKMQ (reference sequence). Written as DNA, the CDR3 is TGTGCCAGCAGCCTAGCGGGATACAATGAGCAGTTCTTC. Translated: CASSLAGYNEQFF.